The 11 T cell receptor beta chains given below trace back to one sample, sequenced in a study of T cell responses to AZD1222 COVID-19 vaccine. Measured with immunoSEQ multiplex PCR; TCRdb has only the in-frame clones, and not every one. The table lists 100,000 to 150,000 clones, roughly 89% of them singletons. This sample comprised peripheral blood, obtained on day 0 of AZD1222 vaccination. These receptors were taken from an adult in good health.

The chain recombines TRBV3-1 (or the pseudogene TRBV3-2) with TRBJ1-6; D might be TRBD1 (5 bases). V lost 4 bases to trimming and J lost 8 bases, with 12 bases between them. Germline V gives CDR1 LGHDT, CDR2 YNNKEL (reference sequence). The length of the CDR3 is 14 residues. In nucleotides, the CDR3 is TGTGCCAGCAGCCTCCGGGACCCGTATTCACCCCTCCACTTT. It is translated as CASSLRDPYSPLHF.

The chain links TRBV7-9 to TRBJ2-1; D is unclear. The germline CDR1 and CDR2 sequences are SEHNR and FQNEAQ (reference sequence). Trimming cost V 1 base and J 16 bases, with 11 bases left between them. This CDR3 comprises 11 residues. The CDR3 DNA reads as TGTGCCAGCAGCTTAGAAGGTAGTGGCTTCTTC. Amino acid sequence: CASSLEGSGFF.

J is TRBJ1-1 and V is TRBV3-1 (or the pseudogene TRBV3-2), with 7 bases fitting TRBD1. V shed 3 bases, J shed 6 bases, and the junction held 7 bases outside the gene matches. Germline CDR1 is LGHDT and CDR2 is YNNKEL (reference sequence). The CDR3 runs 14 residues. CDR3 bases: TGTGCCAGCAGCCAGGGGGACAGCGGGGCTGAAGCTTTCTTT. Its protein product is CASSQGDSGAEAFF.

This chain links TRBV3-1 (or the pseudogene TRBV3-2) with TRBJ2-7, with 7 bases lining up with TRBD1. J lost 4 bases, V lost 9 bases, and 3 bases had no gene match. Germline lookup yields CDR1 LGHDT and CDR2 YNNKEL (reference sequence). The CDR3 extends over 11 amino acids. The CDR3 reads CASSTGYEQYF. CDR3 DNA sequence: TGTGCCAGTTCGACAGGGTACGAGCAGTACTTC.

V and J are TRBV21-1 and TRBJ2-1; the D call TRBD1 from the table was never checked on the DNA. TRBV21-1 counts as a pseudogene. The CDR3 sequence is 16 residues long. CDR3 sequence: CASRRYRVGLYNEQFF. DNA for the CDR3: TGTGCCAGCCGACGCTACAGGGTGGGGTTATACAATGAGCAGTTCTTC.

The rearrangement links TRBV6-1 to TRBJ1-6, with D uncertain. CDR3 length: 15 amino acids. V was pared by 0 bases and J by 9 bases, with 12 bases between. Germline CDR1 reads MNHNS; CDR2 reads SASEGT. The DNA of the CDR3 is TGTGCCAGCAGTGAAGCCAGGATTTTGAGTTCACCCCTCCACTTT. As protein: CASSEARILSSPLHF.

The chain is built from TRBV5-8 and TRBJ2-7; D ambiguous. The CDR3 extends over 13 amino acids. Trimming removed 4 bases from V and 6 bases from J, with 14 bases in between. Germline V gene lookup returns CDR1 SGHTS and CDR2 YDEGEE. The CDR3 loop is CASSPQVRAEQYF. The CDR3 DNA reads TGTGCCAGCAGCCCCCAGGTCCGGGCCGAGCAGTACTTC.

The chain uses TRBV5-1 and TRBJ2-5; the match to TRBD2 covers 8 bases. V dropped 5 bases and J dropped 4; count of bases not matched to a gene: 10. Germline assignment: CDR1 SGHRS and CDR2 YFSETQ. This CDR3 spans 15 amino acids. The chain's CDR3 is CASRIAGTSGETQYF. In DNA, the CDR3 is TGCGCCAGCAGGATAGCGGGGACTTCGGGAGAGACCCAGTACTTC.

The genes are TRBV9 and TRBJ1-1; D remains unclear. The CDR3 contains 13 residues. V dropped 1 base and J dropped 11 bases, with 15 bases sitting between them. In germline, CDR1 is SGDLS, CDR2 YYNGEE. CDR3 sequence: CASSVRESTWAFF. DNA of the CDR3: TGTGCCAGCAGCGTACGGGAATCTACGTGGGCTTTCTTT.

V usage is TRBV12-3 or TRBV12-4 and J usage is TRBJ1-2; 7 bases fit TRBD1. The CDR3 loop spans 12 amino acids. With V trimmed by 5 bases and J by 5 bases, 2 bases remained unmatched. CDR3 DNA: TGTGCCAGCAGTGTACAGGGGTATGGCTACACCTTC. Translation gives CASSVQGYGYTF.

The chain recombines TRBV2 with TRBJ2-1; D unresolved. Germline loops: CDR1 SNHLY, CDR2 FYNNEI. The CDR3 is made up of 15 amino acids. V dropped 6 bases and J dropped 5 bases, with 17 bases sitting between them. CDR3 coding DNA: TGTGCCAGCAGGAGAGACGGAAATCCGCACAATGAGCAGTTCTTC. It is translated as CASRRDGNPHNEQFF.